This T cell receptor (beta chain) was sequenced in a study of immune evolution from preneoplasia to lung adenocarcinoma. The CDR3 totals 12 residues. Germline V gives CDR1 SGHNT, CDR2 YENEEA. V shed 4 bases and J shed 5 bases, with 8 bases lying between them. Profiled with immunoSEQ multiplex PCR; TCRdb holds only in-frame clones, not every one. The table lists thousands of clones, around four fifths of them singletons. In the case of this clone: The antigen remains unidentified.

Study-wide results and caveats: Later-stage lesions seemingly showed higher T cell density and diversity than normal lung. Top clone share appeared to fall from AAH through AIS, MIA, adenocarcinoma.

The V gene is TRBV11-3, the J gene TRBJ2-5; D is unresolved. The sample taken for sequencing was FFPE adjacent normal lung tissue. This clonotype was obtained from a person aged 65 to 79 with lung adenocarcinoma. Here the CDR3 DNA reads TGTGCCAGCAGCTCTATTTCTGAGACCCAGTACTTC. Encoded protein: CASSSISETQYF.